This T cell receptor (beta chain) derives from a study of cytomegalovirus exposure and HLA in healthy donors. Primers included in the PCR were 60 Vbeta and 13 Jbeta primers. Profiled with immunoSEQ multiplex PCR; TCRdb holds only in-frame clones, not every one. The sample has approximately 100,000 clones, around 75% seen once; the top ten hold more than 4.5%. The sequencing sample was made of PBMCs. The source of this sequence is a young woman in good health and CMV-seropositive.

This CDR3 reads CASSRTGEMVNTEAFF. The CDR3 DNA is TGTGCCAGCTCACGGACAGGGGAGATGGTGAACACTGAAGCTTTCTTT. The chain joins TRBV18 to TRBJ1-1; 9 bases agree with TRBD1. This CDR3 has 16 residues. Germline values: CDR1 KGHSH, CDR2 LQKENI. The J segment lost 0 bases and the V segment lost 4 bases, leaving 6 bases of the junction unmatched.